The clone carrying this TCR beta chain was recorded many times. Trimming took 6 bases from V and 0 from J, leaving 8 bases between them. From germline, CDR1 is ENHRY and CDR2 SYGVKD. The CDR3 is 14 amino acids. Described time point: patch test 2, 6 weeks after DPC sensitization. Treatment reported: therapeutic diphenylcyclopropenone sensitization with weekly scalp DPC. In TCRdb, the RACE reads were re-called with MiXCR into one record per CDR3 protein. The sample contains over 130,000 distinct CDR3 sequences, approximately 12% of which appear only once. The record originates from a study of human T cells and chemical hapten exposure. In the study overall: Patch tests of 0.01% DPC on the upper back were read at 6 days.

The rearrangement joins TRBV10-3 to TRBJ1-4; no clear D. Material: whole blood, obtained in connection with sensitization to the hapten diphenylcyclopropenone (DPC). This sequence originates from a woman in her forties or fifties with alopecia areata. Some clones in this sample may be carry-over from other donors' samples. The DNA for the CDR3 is TGTGCCATCAGCGACGGTACAACTAATGAAAAACTGTTTTTT. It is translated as CAISDGTTNEKLFF.